This TCR beta chain was sequenced during a study of identical twins. Study-level results: Conclusions came from cross-sectional statistical analysis, not from following the same donors. Out-of-frame alpha sequences shared by twins showed excess low generation probability.

With template switching, a universal primer site was added, and the cDNA carried unique molecular identifiers. TCRdb recomputed calls from the 5' RACE reads with MiXCR, one row per CDR3 protein. Found here are under 1 million distinct CDR3 sequences, about 12% of them singletons; the top ten hold 1.5% to 2%. A few counts support this clonotype. Its antigen is unidentified. Germline V gives CDR1 MNHEY, CDR2 SVGAGI. The germline V and J ends were trimmed by 0 bases and 8 bases, with 19 bases remaining between them. CDR3 length: 16 amino acids. The data also belong to a second study, concerning yellow fever vaccine responses in identical twins.

The V call is TRBV6-5, the J call TRBJ1-1; perhaps TRBD1 as D (6 bases). This TCR derives from a young woman in good health. Sequences were obtained from PBMCs. CDR3 residues: CASSYSSGGPVGEAFF. CDR3 DNA: TGTGCCAGCAGTTACTCGAGTGGGGGCCCCGTCGGAGAAGCTTTCTTT.